The following is a T cell receptor beta chain sequence with its context. Its antigen remains unknown. A second PCR, run for about 7 to 12 cycles, used a sample-barcoded 5' primer plus a J-beta primer mix. Every cDNA was tagged by a template-switch adaptor with 12 random nucleotides. TCRdb processed the 5' RACE reads anew with MiXCR; each CDR3 protein has one entry. Of around 1.5 million distinct CDR3 sequences listed, roughly 30% were seen once; the top ten hold around 11%. The data were taken from a study of blood T cells in healthy people across ages. General study findings and limits: A roughly linear fall in TCR beta diversity per million T cells was seen with increasing age.

Total RNA, at least 5 micrograms per sample, came from PBMCs. Germline V gene sequence: CDR1 SGDLS, CDR2 YYNGEE. This CDR3 has 14 residues. V trimming: 8 bases; J trimming: 2 bases; junction bases outside the gene matches: 7. V and J are TRBV9 and TRBJ2-7, with 10 bases lining up with TRBD2. This TCR derives from a woman aged 25 to 39 in good health. Sequencing was performed on blood. The DNA of the CDR3 is TGTGCCAGTGCTCCTAGCGGGGGTACCTACGAGCAGTACTTC. Translated: CASAPSGGTYEQYF.